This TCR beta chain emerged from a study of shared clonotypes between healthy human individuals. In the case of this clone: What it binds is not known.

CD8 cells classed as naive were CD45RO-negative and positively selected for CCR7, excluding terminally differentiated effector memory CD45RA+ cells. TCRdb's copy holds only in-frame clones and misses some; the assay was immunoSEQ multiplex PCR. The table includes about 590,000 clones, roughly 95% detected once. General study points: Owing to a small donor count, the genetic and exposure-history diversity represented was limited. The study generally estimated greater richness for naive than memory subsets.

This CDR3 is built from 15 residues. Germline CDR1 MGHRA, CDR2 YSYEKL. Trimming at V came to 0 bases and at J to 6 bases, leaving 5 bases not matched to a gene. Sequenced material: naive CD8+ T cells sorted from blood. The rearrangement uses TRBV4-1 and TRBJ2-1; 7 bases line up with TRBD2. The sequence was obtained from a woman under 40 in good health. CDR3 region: CASSQDRIAGNEQFF. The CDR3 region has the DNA TGCGCCAGCAGCCAAGACCGAATAGCGGGCAATGAGCAGTTCTTC.